Following are 32 T cell receptor beta chains from one sample sequenced in a study of shared clonotypes between healthy human individuals. Produced via immunoSEQ multiplex PCR; TCRdb's table is partial and in-frame only. This table has over a million clones, 75% to 85% appearing once. The sequencing sample was made of memory CD4+ T cells from PBMCs. The subset: CD45RA-negative fraction. Receptors were obtained from a man between 18 and 35 years old in good health. Some clones in this sample may be carry-over from other donors' samples.

The chain uses TRBV9 and TRBJ2-5; D is unclear. The CDR3 runs to 12 residues. The V gene's germline CDR1 is SGDLS and CDR2 YYNGEE. Between the trimmed V and J ends, which lost 3 bases and 2 bases, there was a span of 5 bases. CDR3 in DNA: TGTGCCAGCAGCGCAGGACAAGAGACCCAGTACTTC. Protein sequence: CASSAGQETQYF.

The chain carries TRBV5-4 and TRBJ2-7, with 8 bases fitting TRBD1. The J segment lost 4 bases and the V segment lost 4 bases, leaving 10 bases of the junction unmatched. Germline V lookup: CDR1 SGHNT, CDR2 YYREEE (reference sequence). CDR3 size: 15 residues. The CDR3 loop reads CASSANRGKHYEQYF. DNA of the CDR3: TGTGCCAGCAGCGCTAACAGGGGGAAGCATTACGAGCAGTACTTC.

The chain links TRBV7-2 to TRBJ1-4; D gene uncertain. V lost 1 base, J lost 5 bases, and 5 bases lay in between. The germline V gene has CDR1 SGHTA and CDR2 FQGNSA. The CDR3 totals 13 residues. CDR3 residues: CASSLVVNEKLFF. CDR3 nucleotide sequence: TGTGCCAGCAGCTTAGTGGTCAATGAAAAACTGTTTTTT.

The chain uses TRBV10-3 and TRBJ2-2; 9 bases fit TRBD1. The CDR3 contains 14 residues. Germline assignment: CDR1 ENHRY and CDR2 SYGVKD. V trimming: 6 bases; J trimming: 4 bases; junction bases outside the gene matches: 3. The CDR3 region is CAISGDRATGELFF. In DNA, the CDR3 is TGTGCCATCAGCGGGGACAGGGCCACCGGGGAGCTGTTTTTT.

CDR3 amino acids: CASSVEAGKNEQFF. The CDR3 nucleotides are TGTGCCAGCAGCGTAGAGGCGGGTAAGAATGAGCAGTTCTTC. The chain links TRBV9 to TRBJ2-1, with D possibly being TRBD2 (5 bases). In germline, CDR1 is SGDLS, CDR2 YYNGEE. The ends were cut back, 0 bases at V and 7 bases at J, with 11 bases in the middle. The CDR3 covers 14 residues.

This chain links TRBV27 with TRBJ1-1; maybe TRBD1 (5 bases). From germline, CDR1 is MNHEY and CDR2 SMNVEV (reference sequence). V was shortened by 5 bases and J by 1 base, with 20 bases between the two germline ends. There are 17 residues in the CDR3. As DNA, the CDR3 is TGTGCCAGCAGTCCTAAACCCCGAATCCAGGGGAACACTGAAGCTTTCTTT. Translation gives CASSPKPRIQGNTEAFF.

The genes are TRBV7-2 and TRBJ2-2; D is unresolved. This CDR3 has 15 amino acids. The V gene's germline CDR1 is SGHTA and CDR2 FQGNSA. Between the trimmed V and J ends, which lost 9 bases and 1 base, there was a span of 15 bases. The CDR3: CARLRGLLNTGELFF. For the CDR3, the DNA is TGTGCCAGACTGCGAGGTCTCCTGAACACCGGGGAGCTGTTTTTT.

This rearrangement joins TRBV28 to TRBJ1-2; D remains ambiguous. CDR3 size: 14 residues. Germline V gene data show CDR1 as MDHEN and CDR2 as SYDVKM. V was pared by 2 bases and J by 2 bases, with 9 bases between. CDR3 residues: CASSLPTKNYGYTF. The CDR3, as DNA: TGTGCCAGCAGTTTACCGACAAAAAACTATGGCTACACCTTC.

The V gene is TRBV28, the J gene TRBJ2-7; 9 bases align to TRBD1. The trim removed 7 bases at V and 4 bases at J, leaving 8 bases unmatched. Germline assignment: CDR1 MDHEN and CDR2 SYDVKM. CDR3 length: 14 residues. CDR3 amino acids: CASTQGTGKYEQYF. The CDR3 DNA follows: TGTGCCAGCACCCAGGGGACAGGGAAGTACGAGCAGTACTTC.

This sequence joins TRBV9 and TRBJ1-2, with TRBD1 as a possible D gene (6 bases). The CDR3 length is 14 residues. V shed 3 bases and J shed 0 bases, with 9 bases lying between them. Germline V lookup: CDR1 SGDLS, CDR2 YYNGEE. CDR3 sequence: CASSGGGANYGYTF. In nucleotides, the CDR3 is TGTGCCAGCAGCGGAGGGGGAGCTAACTATGGCTACACCTTC.

The chain joins TRBV6-5 to TRBJ1-3; D not resolved. In germline, CDR1 is MNHEY, CDR2 SVGAGI. V was trimmed by 6 bases and J by 4 bases, leaving 4 bases between them. The CDR3 length is 11 residues. The CDR3 sequence: CASRGGNTIYF. The CDR3 bases are TGTGCCAGCAGGGGCGGAAACACCATATATTTT.

The V call is TRBV7-6, the J call TRBJ1-2; D is perhaps TRBD1 (6 bases). Per germline, CDR1 SGHVS and CDR2 FNYEAQ. The CDR3 spans 13 residues. Trimming pared 5 bases from V and 8 bases from J, leaving 15 bases between. The CDR3 here is CASSPTRQAGYTF. CDR3 bases: TGTGCCAGCAGCCCCACCAGACAGGCCGGCTACACCTTC.

This chain joins TRBV4-2 and TRBJ2-3; D remains ambiguous. From germline, CDR1 is LGHNA and CDR2 YNFKEQ. V was pared by 1 base and J by 6 bases, with 14 bases between. The CDR3 runs 15 residues. The CDR3 reads CASSQVGMSGDTQYF. The CDR3 DNA is TGTGCCAGCAGCCAAGTCGGTATGTCTGGCGATACGCAGTATTTT.

The chain couples TRBV29-1 to TRBJ1-2, with TRBD1 matching 7 bases. The CDR3 has 14 residues. J lost 4 bases, V lost 0 bases, and 5 bases had no gene match. The germline V gene encodes CDR1 SQVTM and CDR2 ANQGSEA. The CDR3 DNA reads TGCAGCGTTGAAGAGGAGGGGGCGTTCTATGGCTACACCTTC. Encoded protein: CSVEEEGAFYGYTF.

The chain links TRBV28 to TRBJ2-7; D could derive from TRBD1 or TRBD2 (5 bases each). V was trimmed by 3 bases and J by 6 bases, leaving 15 bases between them. Germline V lookup: CDR1 MDHEN, CDR2 SYDVKM. The CDR3 has 14 amino acids. DNA of the CDR3: TGTGCCAGCAGTTTTGGTGGGACGAGGCGCGAGCAGTACTTC. It codes for CASSFGGTRREQYF.

The chain links TRBV4-2 to TRBJ2-3, with a possible D match to TRBD2 (6 bases). Germline CDR1 LGHNA, CDR2 YNFKEQ. Trimming took 1 base from V and 7 from J, leaving 18 bases between them. The CDR3 is 16 amino acids. In DNA, the CDR3 is TGTGCCAGCAGCCAAGCTTCGTCTAGGGGACTTAATACGCAGTATTTT. This sequence encodes CASSQASSRGLNTQYF.

This chain links TRBV28 with TRBJ2-3, with a tentative D call TRBD1 (6 bases). Germline V gene data show CDR1 as MDHEN and CDR2 as SYDVKM. This CDR3 is built from 15 residues. With 6 bases removed from V and 2 bases from J, the gap between germline ends came to 15 bases. In DNA form, the CDR3 reads TGTGCCAGCAGCCGGACAGAGGCTTACACAGATACGCAGTATTTT. Translating gives CASSRTEAYTDTQYF. Variable domain in full (rest from reference TRBV28 and TRBJ2-3): DVKVTQSSRYLVKRTGEKVFLECVQDMDHENMFWYRQDPGLGLRLIYFSYDVKMKEKGDIPEGYSVSREKKERFSLILESASTNQTSMYLCASSRTEAYTDTQYFGPGTRLTVL.

This clone is a singleton in its sample. J is TRBJ1-4 and V is TRBV18, with D uncertain. The CDR3 is 14 amino acids. CDR1 KGHSH and CDR2 LQKENI come from the germline V gene. The ends were cut back, 6 bases at V and 0 bases at J, with 8 bases in the middle. In nucleotides, the CDR3 is TGTGCCAGCTCCCTGACGGCAACTAATGAAAAACTGTTTTTT. It translates to CASSLTATNEKLFF.

The chain employs TRBV5-5 and TRBJ1-5, with D perhaps matching TRBD1 (6 bases). With 4 bases removed from V and 4 bases from J, the gap between germline ends came to 15 bases. CDR3 length: 15 residues. Germline values: CDR1 SGHKS, CDR2 YYEKEE (reference sequence). CDR3 in DNA: TGTGCCAGCAGCCAAGGAACAGGGCGGAATCAGCCCCAGCATTTT. Amino acid sequence: CASSQGTGRNQPQHF.

In this sample, this clone turned up once. CDR3 coding DNA: TGTGCCAGCAGCTTACGTAGCTCCAATGAAAAACTGTTTTTT. Protein: CASSLRSSNEKLFF. This sequence joins TRBV7-8 and TRBJ1-4; D not resolved. V lost 2 bases and J lost 5, with 9 bases in between. The CDR3 length is 14 residues. Germline CDR1 is SGHVS and CDR2 is FQNEAQ.

This clone has only a few counts. The same CDR3 is also encoded by other DNA sequences in this sample. This rearrangement joins TRBV18 to TRBJ1-1; 10 bases are shared with TRBD1. This CDR3 comprises 15 residues. V lost 3 bases, J lost 5 bases, and 6 bases stayed unmatched. Germline assignment: CDR1 KGHSH and CDR2 LQKENI. The CDR3 sequence: CASSPQTGGSTEAFF. CDR3 DNA sequence: TGTGCCAGCTCACCGCAGACAGGGGGCTCTACTGAAGCTTTCTTT.

This clone was seen more than once but under ten times. V gene TRBV19 combines with J gene TRBJ1-5, with TRBD1 identical over 11 bases. J gave up 3 bases and V 5 bases, and 9 bases lay outside the gene matches. The CDR3 sequence is 17 residues long. CDR1 and CDR2 from the germline V gene are LNHDA and SQIVND (reference sequence). The CDR3 loop is CASSLRDRGLLNQPQHF. DNA for the CDR3: TGTGCCAGTAGTCTCCGGGACAGGGGGTTACTCAATCAGCCCCAGCATTTT.

The rearrangement uses TRBV5-5 and TRBJ1-2; D not resolved. V was clipped by 2 bases and J by 2 bases, with 10 bases between them. Germline values: CDR1 SGHKS, CDR2 YYEKEE (reference sequence). The CDR3 has 14 residues. The CDR3 sequence: CASSFGTQNYGYTF. The CDR3 DNA reads as TGTGCCAGCAGCTTCGGCACACAGAACTATGGCTACACCTTC.

In its sample, this clone was seen many times. V usage is TRBV28 and J usage is TRBJ2-7; the match to TRBD1 covers 7 bases. After removal of 7 bases from V and 8 bases from J, the junction contained 11 bases not matched to a gene. Germline lookup yields CDR1 MDHEN and CDR2 SYDVKM. This CDR3 region has 13 residues. The CDR3 is CASIQRDSPKQYF. CDR3 nucleotide sequence: TGTGCCAGCATCCAGAGGGACAGCCCGAAGCAGTACTTC.

As DNA, the CDR3 is TGTGCCAGCAGCTCAATTTTAGGGGACAGATACTATGGCTACACCTTC. Protein product: CASSSILGDRYYGYTF. The chain links TRBV7-9 to TRBJ1-2; TRBD1 aligns across 7 bases. J was trimmed by 3 bases and V by 4 bases; bases with no gene match: 11. In germline, CDR1 is SEHNR, CDR2 FQNEAQ (reference sequence). The CDR3 is 16 amino acids.

This clone was seen only once. The rearrangement uses TRBV7-8 and TRBJ1-1; 9 bases map to TRBD1. The V gene end was trimmed by 0 bases and the J gene end by 0 bases; junction bases not matched to a gene: 17. The CDR3 sequence is 21 residues long. The V gene's germline CDR1 is SGHVS and CDR2 FQNEAQ. The CDR3 loop reads CASSLAFQAGTGTTMNTEAFF. CDR3 in DNA: TGTGCCAGCAGCTTAGCATTTCAGGCCGGGACAGGGACGACTATGAACACTGAAGCTTTCTTT.

This clone occurred once. J is TRBJ2-1 and V is TRBV4-2, with 7 bases aligning to TRBD2. Germline V gene lookup returns CDR1 LGHNA and CDR2 YNFKEQ. CDR3 length equals 18 residues. Trimming cost V 0 bases and J 0 bases; bases outside gene matches: 8. Here the CDR3 DNA reads TGTGCCAGCAGCCAAGACAGAGCGGGAACCTACTCCTACAATGAGCAGTTCTTC. This translates into CASSQDRAGTYSYNEQFF.

The V call is TRBV5-4, the J call TRBJ2-1, with a weak D call TRBD2 (7 bases). V was pared by 4 bases and J by 6 bases, with 11 bases between. CDR1 and CDR2 from the germline V gene are SGHNT and YYREEE (reference sequence). The CDR3 totals 13 residues. DNA for the CDR3: TGTGCCAGCAGCGTGGGGGGGCCCAATGAGCAGTTCTTC. It is translated as CASSVGGPNEQFF.

This clone has a single count. The chain employs TRBV28 and TRBJ2-7, with D tentatively TRBD1 or TRBD2 (5 bases each). Germline assignment: CDR1 MDHEN and CDR2 SYDVKM. V was pared by 6 bases and J by 2 bases, with 20 bases between. The CDR3 runs to 16 residues. As DNA, the CDR3 is TGTGCCAGCAGCTCCCGGGACGGAAGATCTACCTACGAGCAGTACTTC. The encoded protein is CASSSRDGRSTYEQYF.

V and J are TRBV6-5 and TRBJ1-2, with 9 bases fitting TRBD1. Germline CDR1 MNHEY, CDR2 SVGAGI. The CDR3 covers 13 residues. The V gene end was trimmed by 7 bases and the J gene end by 7 bases; junction bases not matched to a gene: 7. The CDR3 coding sequence is TGTGCCAGCACCCCGGGACAGGGCCCTGGCTACACCTTC. It translates to CASTPGQGPGYTF.

V usage is TRBV6-5 and J usage is TRBJ1-5; D is uncertain. Between the trimmed V and J ends, which lost 1 base and 7 bases, there was a span of 14 bases. The CDR3 covers 15 residues. Germline CDR1 MNHEY, CDR2 SVGAGI. CDR3 nucleotides: TGTGCCAGCAGTTACTACGGAGGATTCGGGCAGCCCCAGCATTTT. Amino acids: CASSYYGGFGQPQHF.

This chain links TRBV30 with TRBJ1-4, with a possible D match to TRBD1 (5 bases). The V and J ends lost 2 bases and 8 bases respectively, with 12 bases between them. Germline V lookup: CDR1 GTSNPN, CDR2 SVGIG (reference sequence). There are 13 residues in the CDR3. The CDR3 loop reads CAWSLGLGEKLFF. The CDR3, as DNA: TGTGCCTGGAGTTTGGGGCTGGGAGAAAAACTGTTTTTT. Looking up the rest from reference TRBV30 and TRBJ1-4 gives the full variable domain: SQTIHQWPATLVQPVGSPLSLECTVEGTSNPNLYWYRQAAGRGLQLLFYSVGIGQISSEVPQNLSASRPQDRQFILSSKKLLLSDSGFYLCAWSLGLGEKLFFGSGTQLSVL.